Following are 4 T cell receptor beta chains from one sample sequenced in a study of T cell repertoires in cytomegalovirus infection. Which antigens these TCRs recognize remains unknown. TCRdb fed the reads into MiXCR, producing one record per CDR3 protein. The sample yields some 800,000 distinct CDR3 sequences, 29% seen once. This specimen was cultured CD8+ T cells from PBMCs, taken from culture after CMV antigen stimulation. The source of these receptors is a human donor in good health (CMV status not recorded). Some clones in this sample may be carry-over from other donors' samples.

The V gene is TRBV7-9, the J gene TRBJ1-5; no reliable D call. The germline V gene encodes CDR1 SEHNR and CDR2 FQNEAQ (reference sequence). Trimming cost V 5 bases and J 0 bases, with 8 bases left between them. This CDR3 comprises 14 residues. CDR3 protein: CASSAAGSNQPQHF. DNA of the CDR3: TGTGCCAGCAGCGCCGCGGGTAGCAATCAGCCCCAGCATTTT.

The rearrangement joins TRBV5-6 to TRBJ2-4, with 14 bases matching TRBD2. Germline V gene data show CDR1 as SGHDT and CDR2 as YYEEEE. The CDR3 extends over 16 amino acids. J gave up 4 bases and V 3 bases, and 3 bases lay outside the gene matches. The CDR3 nucleotides read TGTGCCAGCAGCTCGACTAGCGGGGGGGCTAAAAACATTCAGTACTTC. Translating gives CASSSTSGGAKNIQYF.

This rearrangement joins TRBV5-6 to TRBJ2-7; TRBD1 is a possible D gene (5 bases). The V and J ends lost 0 bases and 3 bases respectively, with 13 bases between them. The CDR3 runs to 15 residues. Germline V gene lookup returns CDR1 SGHDT and CDR2 YYEEEE. The CDR3 loop is CASSLGAGWRYEQYV. The CDR3 DNA is TGTGCCAGCAGCTTGGGAGCAGGGTGGCGCTACGAGCAGTACGTC.

This clonotype was observed at least ten times. The V gene is TRBV7-9, the J gene TRBJ2-1; 12 bases agree with TRBD2. Per the germline V gene, CDR1 is SEHNR and CDR2 is FQNEAQ (reference sequence). With V trimmed by 5 bases and J by 10 bases, 12 bases remained unmatched. This CDR3 is 16 amino acids long. This CDR3 is CASSTSGGLLGNEQFF. The CDR3 DNA reads as TGTGCCAGCAGCACTAGCGGGGGGCTTTTAGGGAACGAGCAGTTCTTC.